Included here is one T cell receptor beta chain sequence, with context. What it binds is unknown. A much larger clone sits a single nucleotide away, making a read error possible. The CDR3 end shows no conserved phenylalanine or tryptophan, and so a read error is likely. The data derive from a study of read filtering for tumor transcriptome and immune sequencing. In the study overall: Revised staging placed under ten patients in R-ISS I, some 17 in II, six or seven in III. Per sample, TCR-region reads ranged about 4 to 11 million by IR-seq, about 80 to 1,400 by RNA-seq.

The germline V and J ends were trimmed by 3 bases and 4 bases, with 10 bases remaining between them. Per the germline V gene, CDR1 is MDHEN and CDR2 is SYDVKM. This CDR3 spans 15 amino acids. This library used about 360 ng RNA and molecular barcoded adaptors spanning alpha/delta and beta/gamma chains. TCRdb reprocessed the reads via MiXCR and lists one record per CDR3 protein. Among approximately 93,000 distinct CDR3 sequences, 20% to 25% were seen once, and the ten largest hold roughly 10%. General study points: The CD138-negative fraction was mixed bone marrow immune cells, not pure T cells.

Sequences were obtained from a population of CD138-negative cells sorted from bone marrow. The clonotype originates from a donor aged 40 or over with multiple myeloma. The chain links TRBV28 to TRBJ2-6; tentatively, D is TRBD2 (7 bases). CDR3 region: CASSLRGRGANVLTL. As DNA, the CDR3 is TGTGCCAGCAGTTTGCGGGGGCGCGGGGCCAACGTCCTGACTCTC.